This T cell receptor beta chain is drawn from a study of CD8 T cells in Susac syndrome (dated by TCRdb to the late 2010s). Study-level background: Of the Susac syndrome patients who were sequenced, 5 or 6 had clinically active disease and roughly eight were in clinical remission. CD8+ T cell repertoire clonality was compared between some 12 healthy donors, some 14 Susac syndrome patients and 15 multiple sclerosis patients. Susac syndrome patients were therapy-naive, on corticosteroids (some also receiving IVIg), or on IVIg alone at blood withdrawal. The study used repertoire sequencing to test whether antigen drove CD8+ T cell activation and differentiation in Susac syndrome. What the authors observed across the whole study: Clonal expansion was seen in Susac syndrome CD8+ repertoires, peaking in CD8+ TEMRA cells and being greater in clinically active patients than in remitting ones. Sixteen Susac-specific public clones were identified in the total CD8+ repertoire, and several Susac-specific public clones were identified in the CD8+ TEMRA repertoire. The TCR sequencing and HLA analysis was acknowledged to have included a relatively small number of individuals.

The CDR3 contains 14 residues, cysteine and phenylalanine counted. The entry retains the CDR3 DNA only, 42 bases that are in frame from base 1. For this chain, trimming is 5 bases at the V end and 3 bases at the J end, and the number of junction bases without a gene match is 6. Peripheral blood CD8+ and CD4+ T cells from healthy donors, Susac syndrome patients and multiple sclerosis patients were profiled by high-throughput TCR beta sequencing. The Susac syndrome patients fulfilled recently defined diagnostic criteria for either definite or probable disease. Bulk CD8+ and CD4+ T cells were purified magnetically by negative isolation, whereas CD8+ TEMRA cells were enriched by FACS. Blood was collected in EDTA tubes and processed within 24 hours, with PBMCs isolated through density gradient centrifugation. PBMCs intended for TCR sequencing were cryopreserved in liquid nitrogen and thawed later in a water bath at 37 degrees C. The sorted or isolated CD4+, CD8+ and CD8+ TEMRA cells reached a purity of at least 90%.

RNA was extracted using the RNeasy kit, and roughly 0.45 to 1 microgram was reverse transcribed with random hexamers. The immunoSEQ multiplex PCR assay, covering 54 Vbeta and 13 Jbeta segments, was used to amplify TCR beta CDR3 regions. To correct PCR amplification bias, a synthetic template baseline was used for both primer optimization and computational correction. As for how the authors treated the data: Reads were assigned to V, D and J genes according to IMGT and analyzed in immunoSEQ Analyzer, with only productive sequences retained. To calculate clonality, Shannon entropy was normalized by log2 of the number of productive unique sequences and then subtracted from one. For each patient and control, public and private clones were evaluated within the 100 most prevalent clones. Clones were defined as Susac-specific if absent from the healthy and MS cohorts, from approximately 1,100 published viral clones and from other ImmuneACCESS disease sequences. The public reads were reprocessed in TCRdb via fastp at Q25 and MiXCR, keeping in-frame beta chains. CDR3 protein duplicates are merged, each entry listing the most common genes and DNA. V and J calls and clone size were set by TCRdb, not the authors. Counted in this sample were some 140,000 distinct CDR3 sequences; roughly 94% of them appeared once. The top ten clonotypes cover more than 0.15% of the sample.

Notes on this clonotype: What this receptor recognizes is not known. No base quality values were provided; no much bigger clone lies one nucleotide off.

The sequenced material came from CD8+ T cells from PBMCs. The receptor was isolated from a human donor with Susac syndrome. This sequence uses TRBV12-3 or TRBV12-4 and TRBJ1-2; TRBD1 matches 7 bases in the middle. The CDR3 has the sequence CASSRSDRDYGYTF. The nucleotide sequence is TGTGCCAGCAGTCGATCAGACAGGGACTATGGCTACACCTTC.